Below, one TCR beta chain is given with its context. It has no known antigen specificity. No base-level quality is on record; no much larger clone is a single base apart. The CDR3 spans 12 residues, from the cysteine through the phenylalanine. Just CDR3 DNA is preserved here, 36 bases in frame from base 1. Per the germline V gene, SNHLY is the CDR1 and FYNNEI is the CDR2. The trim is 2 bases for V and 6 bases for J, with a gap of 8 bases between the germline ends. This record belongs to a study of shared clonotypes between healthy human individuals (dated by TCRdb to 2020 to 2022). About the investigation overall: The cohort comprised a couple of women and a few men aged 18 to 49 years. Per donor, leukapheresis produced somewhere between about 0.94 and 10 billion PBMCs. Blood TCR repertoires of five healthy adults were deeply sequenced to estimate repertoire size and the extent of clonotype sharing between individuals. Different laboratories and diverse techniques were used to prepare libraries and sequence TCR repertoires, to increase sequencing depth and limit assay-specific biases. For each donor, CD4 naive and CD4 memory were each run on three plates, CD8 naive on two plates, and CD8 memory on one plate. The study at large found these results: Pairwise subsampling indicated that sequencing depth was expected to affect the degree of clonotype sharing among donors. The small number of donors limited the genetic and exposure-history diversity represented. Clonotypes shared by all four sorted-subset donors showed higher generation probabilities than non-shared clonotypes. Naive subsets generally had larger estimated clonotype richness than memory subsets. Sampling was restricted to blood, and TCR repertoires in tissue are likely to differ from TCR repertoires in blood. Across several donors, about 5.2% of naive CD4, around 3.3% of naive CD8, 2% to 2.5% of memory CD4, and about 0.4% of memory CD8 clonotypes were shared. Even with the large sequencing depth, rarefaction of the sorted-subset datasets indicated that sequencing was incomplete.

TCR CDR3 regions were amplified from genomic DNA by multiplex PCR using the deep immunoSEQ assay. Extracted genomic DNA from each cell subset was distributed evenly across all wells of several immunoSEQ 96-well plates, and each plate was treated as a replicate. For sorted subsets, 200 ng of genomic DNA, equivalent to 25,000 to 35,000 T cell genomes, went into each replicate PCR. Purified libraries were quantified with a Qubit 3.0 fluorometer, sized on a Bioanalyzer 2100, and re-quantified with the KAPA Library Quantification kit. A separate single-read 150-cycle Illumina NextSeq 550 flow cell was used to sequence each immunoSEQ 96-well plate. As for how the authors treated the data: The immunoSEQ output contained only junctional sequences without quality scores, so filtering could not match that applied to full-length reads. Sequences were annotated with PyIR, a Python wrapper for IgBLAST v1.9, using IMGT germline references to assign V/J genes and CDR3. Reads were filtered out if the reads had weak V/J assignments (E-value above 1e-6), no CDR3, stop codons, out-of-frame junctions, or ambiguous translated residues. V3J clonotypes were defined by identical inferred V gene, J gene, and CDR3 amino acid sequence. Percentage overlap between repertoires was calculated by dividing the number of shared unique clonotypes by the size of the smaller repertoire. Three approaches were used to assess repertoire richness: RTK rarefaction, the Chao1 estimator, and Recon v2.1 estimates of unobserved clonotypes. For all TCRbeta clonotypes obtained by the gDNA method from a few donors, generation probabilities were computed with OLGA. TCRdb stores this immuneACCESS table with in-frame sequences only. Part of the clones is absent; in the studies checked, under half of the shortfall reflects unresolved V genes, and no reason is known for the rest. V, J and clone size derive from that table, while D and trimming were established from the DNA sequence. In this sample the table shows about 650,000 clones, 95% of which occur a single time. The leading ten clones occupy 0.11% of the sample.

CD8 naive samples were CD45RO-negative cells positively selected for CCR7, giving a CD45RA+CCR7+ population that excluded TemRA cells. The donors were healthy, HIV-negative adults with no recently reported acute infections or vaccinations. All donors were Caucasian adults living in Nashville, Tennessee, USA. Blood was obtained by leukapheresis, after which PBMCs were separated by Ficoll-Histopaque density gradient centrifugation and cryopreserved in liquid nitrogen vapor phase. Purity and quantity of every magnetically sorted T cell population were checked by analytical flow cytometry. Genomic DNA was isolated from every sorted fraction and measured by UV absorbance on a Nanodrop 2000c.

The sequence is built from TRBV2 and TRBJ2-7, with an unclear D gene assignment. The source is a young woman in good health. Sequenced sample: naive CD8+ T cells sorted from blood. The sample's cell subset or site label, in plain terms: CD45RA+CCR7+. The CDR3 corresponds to CASSEKGSEQYF. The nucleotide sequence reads TGTGCCAGCAGTGAAAAAGGATCCGAGCAGTACTTC. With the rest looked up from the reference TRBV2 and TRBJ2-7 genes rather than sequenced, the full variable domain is EPEVTQTPSHQVTQMGQEVILRCVPISNHLYFYWYRQILGQKVEFLVSFYNNEISEKSEIFDDQFSVERPDGSNFTLKIRSTKLEDSAMYFCASSEKGSEQYFGPGTRLTVT.